This TCR beta chain appears in the sequencing data of a study of vaccination and CD4 T cells after COVID-19. Sequenced with the Oncomine TCR Beta short-read assay was DNA taken from cultured CD4+ T cells. TCRdb ran MiXCR on the PCR reads and lists one entry per CDR3 protein. The sample gives just over 15,000 distinct CDR3 sequences, roughly 43% of which show up once; over 5% is in the top ten. The treatment was: roughly 10-day PBMC culture with coronavirus spike peptide pools or control peptides (ViraFEST assay). V was trimmed by 5 bases and J by 4 bases, leaving 16 bases between them. This CDR3 is built from 14 residues. Germline CDR1 DFQATT, CDR2 SNEGSKA (reference sequence). This clonotype was observed a handful of times. Its matching antigen is unknown.

The specimen comprised CD4+ T cells from blood, cultured in vitro, sampled before SARS-CoV-2 vaccination. The chain couples TRBV20-1 to TRBJ2-3; a possible D gene is TRBD1 (8 bases). The receptor comes from a human donor who had recovered from COVID-19. CDR3 sequence (DNA): TGCAGTGCTGTCGGACAGGGAGGGGCAGATACGCAGTATTTT. It is translated as CSAVGQGGADTQYF.